These T cell receptor beta chains were read from a single sample in a study of cytomegalovirus exposure and HLA in healthy donors. Produced via immunoSEQ multiplex PCR; TCRdb's table is partial and in-frame only. The data contain under 35,000 clones, 50% to 75% of them seen just once; the ten biggest clones take up roughly 40%. The sample consisted of PBMCs. Source of these receptors: a male donor in good health and CMV-seropositive. Each CDR3 is given without its conserved first and last residue.

>TRBV18|TRBJ2-5
ASSPGQGGETQY
>TRBV5-1|TRBJ1-1
ASSLTGGGGNTEAF
>TRBV7-7|TRBJ1-1
ASSLESGTEAF
>TRBV5-1|TRBJ1-1
ASSLVWGVNTEAF
>TRBV10-3|TRBJ2-7
AISESNLSEQY
>TRBV4-1|TRBJ1-2
ASSQDLADSNYGYT
>TRBV25-1|TRBJ2-3
ASSPPGQQYTDTQY
>TRBV25-1|TRBJ2-5
ASSLAGVETQY
>TRBV7-9|TRBJ2-3
ASSRDWNTQY
>TRBV29-1|TRBJ1-4
SVADGWGQGEKLF
>TRBV18|TRBJ1-1
ASSPQGANTEAF
>TRBV6-5|TRBJ2-6
ASSPQVSGANVLT
>TRBV11-3|TRBJ2-3
ASSFVVRIFTSGTSPY
>TRBV5-1|TRBJ1-2
ASSLGASDYGYT
>TRBV7-8|TRBJ2-7
ASRWGQGPSYEQY
>TRBV10-3|TRBJ1-2
AISEEGYGYT
>TRBV6-5|TRBJ1-1
ASSPQQGWGEAF
>TRBV7-9|TRBJ1-3
ASTPDSASGNTIY
>TRBV6-6|TRBJ1-1
ASSLRGGNTEAF
>TRBV5-4|TRBJ1-1
ASSLGWANTEAF
>TRBV7-9|TRBJ2-5
ASSSRVQRGGLRETQY
>TRBV4-2|TRBJ2-7
ASSQERTRAYEQY
>TRBV5-8|TRBJ2-3
ASSLGTGGAPADTQY
>TRBV4-1|TRBJ2-1
ASSQDGDRENEQF
>TRBV6-5|TRBJ1-1
ASSPNRGVTEAF
>TRBV19|TRBJ2-3
ASSIGLTDTQY
>TRBV7-6|TRBJ2-1
ASRPIPGTGGSNEQF
>TRBV14|TRBJ1-2
ASSRWSGWYYGYT
>TRBV18|TRBJ1-2
ASSRTGTGTGYT
>TRBV11-1|TRBJ1-1
ASSIRRGNTEAF
>TRBV4-1|TRBJ2-1
ASSHGRRDEQF
>TRBV20-1|TRBJ1-1
SARSGTTTF
>TRBV6-6|TRBJ2-1
ASSFTGGEQF
>TRBV6-4|TRBJ2-1
ASSPSEGANEQF
>TRBV5-1|TRBJ1-4
ASSPGQIATNEKLF
>TRBV2|TRBJ1-1
ATRKEGAMDTEAF
>TRBV11-2|TRBJ1-5
ASSSTGLSNQPQH
>TRBV5-6|TRBJ2-2
ASSLVQGDTGELF
>TRBV7-9|TRBJ2-7
ASSSRIGTTYEQY
>TRBV6-5|TRBJ1-5
ASSDGQGRGQPQH
>TRBV6-6|TRBJ1-5
ASSWGGHNQPQH
>TRBV6-1|TRBJ2-7
ASSEKGQGPREQY
>TRBV27|TRBJ2-1
ASSIRDIGNEQF
>TRBV6-6|TRBJ1-2
ASSQGQVENYGYT
>TRBV10-1|TRBJ1-2
ASSPDRSIGYT
>TRBV5-1|TRBJ1-1
ASRGGQGSEAF
>TRBV6-5|TRBJ1-1
ASSTRQKEAF
>TRBV2|TRBJ2-7
ASSSISYEQY